Following are 23 T cell receptor beta chains from one sample sequenced in a study of T cell repertoires in cytomegalovirus infection (dated 2019 in TCRdb). The sample's treatment or condition label, decoded: in vitro stimulation with specific CMV peptide epitopes to enrich CMV-specific T cells. What these receptors recognize is not known. TCRdb names Illumina HiSeq 1500 as the instrument used. TCRdb trimmed the raw reads at Q25, called clones with MiXCR and kept productive beta chains. Identical CDR3 protein sequences are pooled into one entry, listed with their most common genes and DNA. This sample comprises 200,000 to 250,000 distinct CDR3 sequences, around 35% of them detected only once. The ten most abundant clones make up around 60% of the sample. The source was CD8+ T cells from cultured PBMCs, collected from culture after CMV antigen stimulation. Receptor source: a human donor in good health (CMV status not recorded). Some clones in this sample may be carry-over from other donors' samples.

The chain couples TRBV5-6 to TRBJ2-1, with 9 bases aligning to TRBD2. Germline V gives CDR1 SGHDT, CDR2 YYEEEE. CDR3 length: 16 residues. The junction had 8 bases not matched to a gene; V was cut back by 0 bases and J by 7 bases. CDR3 nucleotides: TGTGCCAGCAGCTTGGCCGGGGGTAGCGGGAGAAATGAGCAGTTCTTC. Translation: CASSLAGGSGRNEQFF. The full variable domain, completed using reference TRBV5-6 and TRBJ2-1, is DAGVTQSPTHLIKTRGQQVTLRCSPKSGHDTVSWYQQALGQGPQFIFQYYEEEERQRGNFPDRFSGHQFPNYSSELNVNALLLGDSALYLCASSLAGGSGRNEQFFGPGTRLTVL.

A few counts support this clonotype. The CDR3 DNA reads as TGTGCCAGCATCGACTTAGGAGGGGGCCAGGGACCCGAGACCCAGTACTTC. Its translation is CASIDLGGGQGPETQYF. The V and J genes are TRBV27 and TRBJ2-5; D possibly corresponds to TRBD1 (7 bases). Germline CDR1 MNHEY, CDR2 SMNVEV (reference sequence). The CDR3 has 17 residues. Trimming removed 7 bases from V and 5 bases from J, with 26 bases in between.

There are many counts of this clonotype. V is TRBV12-3 or TRBV12-4 and J is TRBJ2-2, with D perhaps TRBD2 (7 bases). This CDR3 spans 15 amino acids. Deletions cut 7 bases from V and 4 bases from J, with 16 bases between. The CDR3 loop reads CASMGGGRGTGELFF. The CDR3 bases are TGTGCCAGCATGGGGGGGGGGCGGGGCACCGGGGAGCTGTTTTTT.

This sequence joins TRBV15 and TRBJ2-3; D is unresolved. The germline gives CDR1 LNHNV, CDR2 YYDKDF (reference sequence). The CDR3 has 14 amino acids. The V end was cut by 0 bases, the J end by 4 bases, with 8 bases between. DNA of the CDR3: TGTGCCACCAGCAGAGACCTCAGTTCAGATACGCAGTATTTT. Its protein product is CATSRDLSSDTQYF.

The gene calls are TRBV7-8 and TRBJ1-5; D is possibly TRBD1 (6 bases). V shed 1 base and J shed 6 bases, with 13 bases lying between them. Germline V CDR1 and CDR2: SGHVS, FQNEAQ. This CDR3 contains 15 residues. The CDR3 DNA sequence: TGTGCCAGCAGCTTAGTGAGGGGGGCCGGTCAGCCCCAGCATTTT. Residues: CASSLVRGAGQPQHF.

This clonotype was counted only a few times. The chain is built from TRBV7-8 and TRBJ2-7; TRBD2 matches at 15 bases. Germline trimming cut 5 bases from V and 3 bases from J; bases unmatched to any gene: 8. In germline, CDR1 is SGHVS, CDR2 FQNEAQ. The CDR3 extends over 17 amino acids. This CDR3 is CASSTGLAGGNLYEQYF. In DNA form, the CDR3 reads TGTGCCAGCAGCACAGGACTAGCGGGAGGGAATCTCTACGAGCAGTACTTC.

There are a few counts of this clonotype. The rearrangement links TRBV7-9 to TRBJ2-7; the D is unclear. Germline lookup yields CDR1 SEHNR and CDR2 FQNEAQ (reference sequence). This CDR3 spans 14 amino acids. Trimming pared 0 bases from V and 5 bases from J, leaving 11 bases between. The CDR3, as DNA: TGTGCCAGCAGCTTAGCGAGTCTAGTCGACGAGCAGTACTTC. This sequence encodes CASSLASLVDEQYF.

The V gene is TRBV29-1, the J gene TRBJ2-5; no definite D call. Trimming removed 1 base at V and 8 bases at J, with 8 bases between. From germline, CDR1 is SQVTM and CDR2 ANQGSEA. The CDR3 spans 11 residues. CDR3 protein: CSVEGPRTQYF. The CDR3 region has the DNA TGCAGCGTTGAAGGGCCTCGTACCCAGTACTTC. Complete variable domain (other parts from reference TRBV29-1 and TRBJ2-5): SAVISQKPSRDICQRGTSLTIQCQVDSQVTMMFWYRQQPGQSLTLIATANQGSEATYESGFVIDKFPISRPNLTFSTLTVSNMSPEDSSIYLCSVEGPRTQYFGPGTRLLVL.

The chain is built from TRBV12-3 or TRBV12-4 and TRBJ2-3; 7 nucleotides agree with TRBD1. Trimming removed 5 bases from V and 6 bases from J; junction bases left unmatched: 2. The length of the CDR3 is 12 residues. Here the CDR3 DNA reads TGTGCCAGCAGTGACAGGGTGGATACGCAGTATTTT. It codes for CASSDRVDTQYF.

The chain joins TRBV6-5 to TRBJ2-1; D tentatively reads TRBD1 or TRBD2 (5 bases each). The CDR3 totals 13 residues. Trimming cost V 0 bases and J 12 bases, with 12 bases left between them. Germline-derived CDR1 and CDR2 are MNHEY and SVGAGI. CDR3 loop: CASSYSGWDAQFF. CDR3 bases: TGTGCCAGCAGTTACTCAGGGTGGGACGCGCAGTTCTTC.

This chain uses TRBV28 with TRBJ2-7; 7 bases are shared with TRBD1. Germline values: CDR1 MDHEN, CDR2 SYDVKM. The CDR3 covers 14 residues. The ends lost 5 bases at V and 9 bases at J; junction bases unmatched: 13. DNA for the CDR3: TGTGCCAGCAGTCCCCGGGACAGCCAGCTACGGCAGTACTTC. Amino acid sequence: CASSPRDSQLRQYF.

The rearrangement links TRBV29-1 to TRBJ2-3, with 8 bases aligning to TRBD2. Trimming at V came to 8 bases and at J to 5 bases, leaving 12 bases not matched to a gene. The CDR3 spans 14 residues. The germline V gene has CDR1 SQVTM and CDR2 ANQGSEA. The CDR3 nucleotides read TGCAGCCCCCAGGGACTAGATGCAGAAGATACGCAGTATTTT. This encodes CSPQGLDAEDTQYF.

This clonotype turned up a few times. The CDR3, as DNA: TGTGCCAGCAGTTTGGGGAAATACACTGAAGCTTTCTTT. Translated: CASSLGKYTEAFF. This chain joins TRBV27 and TRBJ1-1, with D unresolved. The V end lost 3 bases, the J end lost 3 bases, and 8 bases lay between the germline ends. The CDR3 length is 13 residues. Germline CDR1 is MNHEY and CDR2 is SMNVEV (reference sequence).

The V call is TRBV30, the J call TRBJ2-1; TRBD1 aligns across 9 bases. Germline-derived CDR1 and CDR2 are GTSNPN and SVGIG (reference sequence). The length of the CDR3 is 13 residues. V gave up 2 bases and J gave up 8 bases; unmatched junction bases: 4. The CDR3, as DNA: TGTGCCTGGAGTTGGACAGGGGACGATGAGCAGTTCTTC. It encodes CAWSWTGDDEQFF.

This clonotype was picked up a small number of times. The chain employs TRBV7-9 and TRBJ2-7; 9 bases line up with TRBD1. The CDR3 covers 13 residues. Germline values: CDR1 SEHNR, CDR2 FQNEAQ (reference sequence). The V segment lost 5 bases and the J segment 6 bases; nucleotides outside the gene matches: 5. In DNA, the CDR3 is TGTGCCAGCAGCCCCGGACAGGGGAGCGAGCAGTACTTC. Residues: CASSPGQGSEQYF.

This clonotype appeared many times. The chain joins TRBV7-8 to TRBJ2-3; D not certain. The CDR3 has 11 amino acids. Germline V lookup: CDR1 SGHVS, CDR2 FQNEAQ. The germline V and J ends were trimmed by 3 bases and 4 bases, with 2 bases remaining between them. The CDR3 region is CASSFADTQYF. The CDR3 coding sequence is TGTGCCAGCAGCTTCGCAGATACGCAGTATTTT.

In this sample, this clonotype turned up a few times. The chain employs TRBV11-2 and TRBJ1-1; D possibly corresponds to TRBD1 (5 bases). This CDR3 comprises 15 residues. Trimming left V 5 bases short and J 0 bases short, with 13 bases between. In germline, CDR1 is SGHAT, CDR2 FQNNGV. For the CDR3, the DNA is TGTGCCAGCAGCACCTGGACGGGGCTGAACACTGAAGCTTTCTTT. Translating it yields CASSTWTGLNTEAFF. Filled out from reference TRBV11-2 and TRBJ1-1, the complete variable domain reads EAGVAQSPRYKIIEKRQSVAFWCNPISGHATLYWYQQILGQGPKLLIQFQNNGVVDDSQLPKDRFSAERLKGVDSTLKIQPAKLEDSAVYLCASSTWTGLNTEAFFGQGTRLTVV.

This clonotype came up a few times. V and J are TRBV7-3 and TRBJ2-5, with 10 positions matching TRBD2. Germline V gene data show CDR1 as SGHTA and CDR2 as FQGTGA. The CDR3 sequence is 15 residues long. Trimming cost V 6 bases and J 5 bases; bases outside gene matches: 9. CDR3 sequence reads: CASSIGLAGVETQYF. The CDR3 DNA sequence: TGTGCCAGCAGTATAGGGCTAGCGGGGGTGGAGACCCAGTACTTC.

This clonotype was counted a few times. The chain uses TRBV27 and TRBJ1-1; D is possibly TRBD1 (6 bases). Looked up from germline, CDR1 is MNHEY and CDR2 is SMNVEV (reference sequence). The CDR3 is made up of 15 amino acids. Trimming pared 2 bases from V and 5 bases from J, leaving 15 bases between. This chain's CDR3 is CASSLTGRGDTEAFF. CDR3 coding DNA: TGTGCCAGCAGTTTAACTGGCAGGGGTGATACTGAAGCTTTCTTT.

This clonotype has a handful of counts. V usage is TRBV27 and J usage is TRBJ2-5; perhaps TRBD2 as D (6 bases). CDR3 length equals 19 residues. CDR1 is MNHEY, CDR2 SMNVEV, per germline (reference sequence). V shed 6 bases and J shed 1 base, with 27 bases lying between them. In nucleotides, the CDR3 is TGTGCCAGCAGCCTCAGATTTCCTTCGTTCGGGGACTCCCAAGAGACCCAGTACTTC. Amino acids: CASSLRFPSFGDSQETQYF.

This clonotype was recorded a few times. The genes are TRBV7-9 and TRBJ2-7; 8 bases map to TRBD2. The CDR3 covers 14 residues. CDR1 and CDR2 from the germline V gene are SEHNR and FQNEAQ (reference sequence). With V trimmed by 4 bases and J by 5 bases, 7 bases remained unmatched. For the CDR3, the DNA is TGTGCCAGCAGCTCATTCGGGGGGGGCGACGAGCAGTACTTC. Translated: CASSSFGGGDEQYF.

This chain joins TRBV12-3 or TRBV12-4 and TRBJ1-5, with TRBD1 matching 7 bases. This CDR3 comprises 15 residues. Germline trimming cut 3 bases from V and 0 bases from J; bases unmatched to any gene: 2. CDR3 coding DNA: TGTGCCAGCAGTTTGGGACAGTATAGCAATCAGCCCCAGCATTTT. Translating gives CASSLGQYSNQPQHF.

Written as DNA, the CDR3 is TGTGCCAGCAGCCGAACCGGGACAGGGTTATCACCCCTCCACTTT. Protein product: CASSRTGTGLSPLHF. This chain joins TRBV6-8 and TRBJ1-6, with 9 bases matching TRBD1. CDR1 MNHGY and CDR2 SAAAGT come from the germline V gene. The ends lost 6 bases at V and 10 bases at J; junction bases unmatched: 10. The CDR3 extends over 15 amino acids.